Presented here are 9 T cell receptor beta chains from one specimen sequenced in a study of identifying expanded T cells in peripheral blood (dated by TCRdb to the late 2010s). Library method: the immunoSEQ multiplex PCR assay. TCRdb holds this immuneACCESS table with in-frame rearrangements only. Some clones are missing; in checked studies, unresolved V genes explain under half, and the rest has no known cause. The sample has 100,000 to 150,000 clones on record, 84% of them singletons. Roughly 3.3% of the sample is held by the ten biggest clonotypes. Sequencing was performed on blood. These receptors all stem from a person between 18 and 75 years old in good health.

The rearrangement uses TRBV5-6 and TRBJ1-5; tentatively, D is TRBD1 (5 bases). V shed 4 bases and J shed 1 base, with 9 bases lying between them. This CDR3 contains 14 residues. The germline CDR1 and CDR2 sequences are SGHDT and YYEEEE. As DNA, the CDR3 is TGTGCCAGCAGCGGGGCAGGGAGCAATCAGCCCCAGCATTTT. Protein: CASSGAGSNQPQHF.

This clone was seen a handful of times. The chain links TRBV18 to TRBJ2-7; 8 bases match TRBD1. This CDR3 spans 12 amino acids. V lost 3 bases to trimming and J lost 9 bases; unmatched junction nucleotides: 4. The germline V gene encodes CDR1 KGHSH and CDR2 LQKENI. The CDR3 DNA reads TGTGCCAGCTCACCCCGACAGGGGAGGCAGTACTTC. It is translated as CASSPRQGRQYF.

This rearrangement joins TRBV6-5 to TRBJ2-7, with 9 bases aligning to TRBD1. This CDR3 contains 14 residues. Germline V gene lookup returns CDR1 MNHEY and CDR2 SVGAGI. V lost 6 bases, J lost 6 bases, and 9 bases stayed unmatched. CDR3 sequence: CASRTGTGQFEQYF. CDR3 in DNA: TGTGCCAGCAGGACCGGGACAGGGCAATTCGAGCAGTACTTC.

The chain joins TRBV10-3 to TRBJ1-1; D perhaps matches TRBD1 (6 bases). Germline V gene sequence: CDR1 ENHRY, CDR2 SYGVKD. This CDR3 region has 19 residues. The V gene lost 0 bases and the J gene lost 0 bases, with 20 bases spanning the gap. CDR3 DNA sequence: TGTGCCATCAGTGAGTCGGGGGGCTTAGGGGGTTCGATGAACACTGAAGCTTTCTTT. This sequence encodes CAISESGGLGGSMNTEAFF.

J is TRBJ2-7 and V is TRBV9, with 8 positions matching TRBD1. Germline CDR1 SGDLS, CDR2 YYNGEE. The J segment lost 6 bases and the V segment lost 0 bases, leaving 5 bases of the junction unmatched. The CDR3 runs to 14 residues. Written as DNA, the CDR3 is TGTGCCAGCAGCGTAGCTCCGGACAGGGTCGAGCAGTACTTC. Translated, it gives CASSVAPDRVEQYF.

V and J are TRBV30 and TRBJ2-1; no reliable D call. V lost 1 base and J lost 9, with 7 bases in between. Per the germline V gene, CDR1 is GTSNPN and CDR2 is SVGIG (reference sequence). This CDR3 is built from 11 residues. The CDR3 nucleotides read TGTGCCTGGAGTGGGGGTTTTGAGCAGTTCTTC. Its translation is CAWSGGFEQFF.

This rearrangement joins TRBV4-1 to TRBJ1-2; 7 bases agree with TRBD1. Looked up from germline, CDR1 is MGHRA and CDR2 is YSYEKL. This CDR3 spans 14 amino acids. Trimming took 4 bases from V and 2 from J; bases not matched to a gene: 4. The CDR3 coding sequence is TGCGCCAGCAGCCGAGACAGGGCCAACTATGGCTACACCTTC. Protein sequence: CASSRDRANYGYTF.

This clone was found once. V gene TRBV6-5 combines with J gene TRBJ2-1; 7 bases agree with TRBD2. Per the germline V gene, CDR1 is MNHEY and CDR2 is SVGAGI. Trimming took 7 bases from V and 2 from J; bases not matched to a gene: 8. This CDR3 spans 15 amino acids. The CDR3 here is CASTNLAGAYNEQFF. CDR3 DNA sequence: TGTGCCAGCACCAACTTAGCGGGCGCCTACAATGAGCAGTTCTTC.

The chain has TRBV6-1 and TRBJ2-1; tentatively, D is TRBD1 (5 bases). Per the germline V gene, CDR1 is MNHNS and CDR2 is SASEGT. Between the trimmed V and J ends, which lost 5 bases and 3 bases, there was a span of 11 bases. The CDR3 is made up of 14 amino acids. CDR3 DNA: TGTGCCAGCAGTTTAGGAGACAGCTACAATGAGCAGTTCTTC. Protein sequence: CASSLGDSYNEQFF.